This TCR beta chain was found in a study of shared clonotypes between healthy human individuals. Whole-study findings and limits: Larger estimated richness was generally recorded for naive subsets relative to memory subsets. An effect of sequencing depth on clonotype sharing among donors was expected.

Samples underwent the assay at deep level. Libraries were prepared by immunoSEQ multiplex PCR; TCRdb keeps only in-frame clonotypes and omits some of them. Among around 600,000 clones, about 95% were seen once, and the ten largest hold approximately 0.11%. Naive CD8 cells, CD45RO-negative and positively selected for CCR7, excluded terminally differentiated effector memory CD45RA+ cells. With regard to this clone: Its antigen remains unknown.

This clonotype was obtained from a woman in her twenties or thirties in good health. Sequenced material: naive CD8+ T cells sorted from blood.

DNA for the CDR3: TGCGCCAGCAGCTCTGGACAGACCATTGCAACTAATGAAAAACTGTTTTTT. Translated, it gives CASSSGQTIATNEKLFF. The chain combines TRBV5-1 with TRBJ1-4; TRBD1 is a possible D gene (6 bases). This CDR3 has 17 amino acids. Trimming stripped 3 bases from V and 0 bases from J, with 15 bases between. Per the germline V gene, CDR1 is SGHRS and CDR2 is YFSETQ.